This T cell receptor beta chain came from a study of blood T cell repertoires in COVID-19 (dated by TCRdb to 2018 to 2020). For the wider study: Collaborator samples came from the United States, Italy and Spain and covered acute and convalescent phases of COVID-19. The material from the prospective study consisted of cDNA or gDNA derived from T cells, B-cell-depleted T cells, or PBMCs. The dataset comprised deeply sampled blood TCRbeta repertoires from subjects exposed to, actively infected with, or recovered from COVID-19. A freely available public database, intended as a resource for researchers studying the immune response to SARS-CoV-2, is where the repertoires were released. Samples came from the ongoing ImmuneRACE study (first 160 participants) plus 1,254 subjects from 6 global collaborators. Nearly every sample came with metadata listing a de-identified subject ID, COVID-19 status, age in years and sex. HLA class I and class II types, where available, came from metadata supplied by the sample provider rather than from assay-based typing.

The immunoSEQ Assay, a bias-controlled multiplex PCR, was used to amplify TCRbeta CDR3 regions from genomic DNA. The paper's data handling went like this. The number of nucleated cells in each sample was estimated by amplification of reference gene primers within the assay. Sequence reads were collapsed and filtered to measure the absolute abundance of every unique TCRbeta CDR3 rearrangement. For each sample, productive Simpson clonality was calculated as the square root of Simpson's diversity index over productive rearrangements. TCRdb carries this immuneACCESS record with in-frame sequences only. Its versions omit some clonotypes, under half of them owing to an unresolved V gene in the studies checked, with the rest unexplained. D and trimming were read from the DNA, whereas the V and J calls and clone size are those reported in that table. This sample has more than 120,000 clones in its table, and approximately 88% of those were observed once. The ten top clones hold 0.75% to 0.95% of the sample.

For CDR1 and CDR2, the germline V gene (reference sequence) lists LNHDA and SQIVND. Trimming takes 4 bases from V and 0 bases from J, and the germline ends sit 16 bases apart. The CDR3 numbers 16 residues from cysteine through phenylalanine. Of the read, only the CDR3 DNA is kept; its 48 bases are in frame from base 1. Whole blood was collected in K2EDTA tubes by collaborating institutions according to the institutions' own protocols. For TCRbeta analysis, collaborators shipped samples in one of three forms: frozen whole blood, isolated PBMCs, or DNA extracted from either of those sample types. The study at large found these results: The quantity of clinical and demographic metadata differed by source and by participant and was supplied without curation.

As for this clone: The target of this receptor is not known. Per-base qualities were not stored, and no clone one base away is much larger.

This sequence uses TRBV19 and TRBJ2-7; D gene: possibly TRBD1, on 6 matching bases. This TCR was sampled from a woman aged 50 to 65 with acute or convalescent COVID-19. The sample comprised peripheral blood. The DNA reads as follows: TGTGCCAGTAGTACCGACAGGCCCCAAAGCTCCTACGAGCAGTACTTC. Translation gives CASSTDRPQSSYEQYF.